The following is a T cell receptor beta chain sequence with its context. Repertoires were generated with immunoSEQ multiplex PCR, while TCRdb's copy carries only in-frame clones and drops some. The repertoire includes about 170,000 clones, 75% to 90% of them detected once, and more than 0.75% sits in the top ten. The data were obtained in a study of blood T cell repertoires in COVID-19. The age range of participants was about 18 to 89 years, with residence in about two dozen US areas. Participant-given clinical history determined each cohort assignment. The germline V gene has CDR1 SGHRS and CDR2 YFSETQ. The V end was cut by 4 bases, the J end by 4 bases, with 17 bases between. The CDR3 loop spans 15 amino acids.

The source of this sequence is a woman between 18 and 30 years old who had recovered from COVID-19. Material for sequencing was PBMCs or T cells enriched from blood (not recorded which). The J gene is TRBJ1-2, the V gene TRBV5-1, with D tentatively TRBD1 (5 bases). In DNA form, the CDR3 reads TGCGCCAGCAGCCCTGACGGGGGTTCAGGCTATGGCTACACCTTC. It encodes CASSPDGGSGYGYTF.